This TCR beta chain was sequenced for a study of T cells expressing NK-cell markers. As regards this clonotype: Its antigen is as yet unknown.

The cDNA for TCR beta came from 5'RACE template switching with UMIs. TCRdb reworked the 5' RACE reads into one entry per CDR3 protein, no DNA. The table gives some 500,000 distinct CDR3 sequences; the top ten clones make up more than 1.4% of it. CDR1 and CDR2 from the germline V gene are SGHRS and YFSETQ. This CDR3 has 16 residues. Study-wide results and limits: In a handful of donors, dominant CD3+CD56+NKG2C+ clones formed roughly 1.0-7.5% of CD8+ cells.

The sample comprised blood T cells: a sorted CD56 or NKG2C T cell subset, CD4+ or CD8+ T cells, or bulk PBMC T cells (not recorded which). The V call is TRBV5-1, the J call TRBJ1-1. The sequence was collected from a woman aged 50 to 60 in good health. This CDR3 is CASSLAADQPYTEAFF.